Listed below are T cell receptor beta chains from one sample, sequenced in a study of blood T cells in healthy people across ages. From the 5' RACE reads, TCRdb called clonotypes with MiXCR, one entry per CDR3 protein. The sample holds 710,000 or so distinct CDR3 sequences, approximately 22% seen once. The sequenced material came from blood. These receptors were obtained from a man aged 65-85 years in good health. The CDR3 runs from the conserved cysteine through the conserved F or W. A D gene is named only where the DNA matches it firmly. A row's size may be missing; if present it is once, few, many or a size class.

clone_size: .; j_call: TRBJ1-2; v_call: TRBV3-1; d_call: .; cdr3_nt: TGTGCCAGCAGCCAGTTTGCGGACACCGCTAACTATGGCTACACCTTC; cdr3_aa: CASSQFADTANYGYTF
clone_size: .; j_call: TRBJ2-5; v_call: TRBV18; d_call: .; cdr3_nt: TGTGCCAGCTCCTCCCGGACACAACCCGGAGAGACCCAGTACTTC; cdr3_aa: CASSSRTQPGETQYF
clone_size: few; j_call: TRBJ2-6; v_call: TRBV29-1; d_call: TRBD1; cdr3_nt: TGCAGCGTTGGGGACAGGGGCTCTGGGGCCAACGTCCTGACTTTC; cdr3_aa: CSVGDRGSGANVLTF
clone_size: .; j_call: TRBJ2-5; v_call: TRBV7-9; d_call: TRBD2; cdr3_nt: TGTGCCAGCAGCACTAGCGGGGGGTACCAAGAGACCCAGTACTTC; cdr3_aa: CASSTSGGYQETQYF
clone_size: .; j_call: TRBJ1-6; v_call: TRBV27; d_call: .; cdr3_nt: TGTGCCAGCAGACAAATTACAGGGACACCCCTCCACTTT; cdr3_aa: CASRQITGTPLHF
clone_size: .; j_call: TRBJ1-6; v_call: TRBV3-1; d_call: .; cdr3_nt: TGTGCCAGCAGCCAAGGCAGAAGCTATAATTCACCCCTCCACTTT; cdr3_aa: CASSQGRSYNSPLHF
clone_size: .; j_call: TRBJ1-1; v_call: TRBV24-1; d_call: .; cdr3_nt: TGTGCCACCAGTCCACCCGGTTTGTACGGGGGGGCTTTCTTT; cdr3_aa: CATSPPGLYGGAFF
clone_size: few; j_call: TRBJ1-4; v_call: TRBV5-5; d_call: .; cdr3_nt: TGTGCCAGCAGCTACCAGCATGAAAAACTGTTTTTT; cdr3_aa: CASSYQHEKLFF
clone_size: few; j_call: TRBJ2-1; v_call: TRBV7-2; d_call: .; cdr3_nt: TGTGCCAGCAGCCTCGCGGGACTGATTGACAATGAGCAGTTCTTC; cdr3_aa: CASSLAGLIDNEQFF
clone_size: .; j_call: TRBJ2-1; v_call: TRBV7-9; d_call: .; cdr3_nt: TGTGCCAGCAGCCCTGGACAGCTAAATGAGCAGTTCTTC; cdr3_aa: CASSPGQLNEQFF
clone_size: .; j_call: TRBJ2-3; v_call: TRBV5-1; d_call: .; cdr3_nt: TGCGCCAGCAGCCGAACAACGGCGGGTGGAGATACGCAGTATTTT; cdr3_aa: CASSRTTAGGDTQYF
clone_size: .; j_call: TRBJ1-1; v_call: TRBV4-1; d_call: TRBD1; cdr3_nt: TGCGCCAGCCCCCGGACAGGGACTGAAGCTTTCTTT; cdr3_aa: CASPRTGTEAFF
clone_size: .; j_call: TRBJ2-7; v_call: TRBV10-3; d_call: .; cdr3_nt: TGTGCCATCAGCCTGGACAGTTACCTCTACGAGCAGTACTTC; cdr3_aa: CAISLDSYLYEQYF
clone_size: .; j_call: TRBJ1-6; v_call: TRBV2; d_call: .; cdr3_nt: TGTGCCAGCCAGTTTGGTGCGCCAGGTTCACCCCTCCACTTT; cdr3_aa: CASQFGAPGSPLHF
clone_size: .; j_call: TRBJ1-6; v_call: TRBV12-3/TRBV12-4; d_call: .; cdr3_nt: TGTGCCAGCAGTTTAGTGGCAGGGAATTCACCCCTCCACTTT; cdr3_aa: CASSLVAGNSPLHF
clone_size: .; j_call: TRBJ2-1; v_call: TRBV12-3/TRBV12-4; d_call: .; cdr3_nt: TGTGCCAGCGGGACCCCAGGGCCCTACAATGAGCAGTTCTTC; cdr3_aa: CASGTPGPYNEQFF
clone_size: many; j_call: TRBJ2-1; v_call: TRBV29-1; d_call: TRBD1; cdr3_nt: TGCAGCCATGATGACAGGGTATCCTACAATGAGCAGTTCTTC; cdr3_aa: CSHDDRVSYNEQFF
clone_size: few; j_call: TRBJ2-3; v_call: TRBV9; d_call: .; cdr3_nt: TGTGCCAGCAGCGTAACTCCGGCGGCCGATACGCAGTATTTT; cdr3_aa: CASSVTPAADTQYF
clone_size: once; j_call: TRBJ2-1; v_call: TRBV5-1; d_call: TRBD2; cdr3_nt: TGCGCCAGCAGCACACAGGGACTAGCGCGACATGAGCAGTTCTTC; cdr3_aa: CASSTQGLARHEQFF
clone_size: few; j_call: TRBJ2-1; v_call: TRBV12-3/TRBV12-4; d_call: TRBD1; cdr3_nt: TGTGCCAGCAGTTTGCGGACAGGGAGTCGCGATGAGCAGTTCTTC; cdr3_aa: CASSLRTGSRDEQFF
clone_size: many; j_call: TRBJ1-3; v_call: TRBV7-9; d_call: .; cdr3_nt: TGTGCCAGCAGCCCCACAGGGTCACCTGGAAACACCATATATTTT; cdr3_aa: CASSPTGSPGNTIYF
clone_size: few; j_call: TRBJ1-2; v_call: TRBV18; d_call: .; cdr3_nt: TGTGCCAGCTCTACGGGGAATACTTATGGCTACACCTTC; cdr3_aa: CASSTGNTYGYTF
clone_size: .; j_call: TRBJ2-1; v_call: TRBV5-4; d_call: TRBD2; cdr3_nt: TGTGCCAGCAGCTTTATAGCGGGAAGCTCCTACAATGAGCAGTTCTTC; cdr3_aa: CASSFIAGSSYNEQFF
clone_size: few; j_call: TRBJ2-1; v_call: TRBV9; d_call: .; cdr3_nt: TGTGCCAGCAGCTCAGGGGTTAATGAGCAGTTCTTC; cdr3_aa: CASSSGVNEQFF
clone_size: .; j_call: TRBJ2-3; v_call: TRBV10-3; d_call: TRBD2; cdr3_nt: TGTGCCATCAGTGGGCCCAGCGGGGGGGCCGCAGATACGCAGTATTTT; cdr3_aa: CAISGPSGGAADTQYF
clone_size: many; j_call: TRBJ1-2; v_call: TRBV7-2; d_call: .; cdr3_nt: TGTGCCAGCAGCACACAGAACTATGGCTACACCTTC; cdr3_aa: CASSTQNYGYTF
clone_size: .; j_call: TRBJ2-3; v_call: TRBV5-6; d_call: .; cdr3_nt: TGTGCCAGCAGCTTGCCAAGTCACGAGACCCAGTACTTT; cdr3_aa: CASSLPSHETQYF
clone_size: .; j_call: TRBJ2-2; v_call: TRBV29-1; d_call: TRBD1; cdr3_nt: TGCAGCGTACAAACAGGGGTAGAAACCGGGGAGCTGTTTTTT; cdr3_aa: CSVQTGVETGELFF